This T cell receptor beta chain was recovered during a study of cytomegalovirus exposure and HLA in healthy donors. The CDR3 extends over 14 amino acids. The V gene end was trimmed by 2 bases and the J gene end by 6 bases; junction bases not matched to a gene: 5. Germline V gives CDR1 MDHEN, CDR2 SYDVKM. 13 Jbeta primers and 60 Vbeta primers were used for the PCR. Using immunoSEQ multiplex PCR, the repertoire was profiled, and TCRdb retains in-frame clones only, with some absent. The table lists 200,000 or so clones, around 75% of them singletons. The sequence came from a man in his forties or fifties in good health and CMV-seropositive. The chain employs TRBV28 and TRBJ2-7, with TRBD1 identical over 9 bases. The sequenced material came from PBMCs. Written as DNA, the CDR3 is TGTGCCAGCAGTTTAGGGACAGGGTACGGCGAGCAGTACTTC. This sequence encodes CASSLGTGYGEQYF.